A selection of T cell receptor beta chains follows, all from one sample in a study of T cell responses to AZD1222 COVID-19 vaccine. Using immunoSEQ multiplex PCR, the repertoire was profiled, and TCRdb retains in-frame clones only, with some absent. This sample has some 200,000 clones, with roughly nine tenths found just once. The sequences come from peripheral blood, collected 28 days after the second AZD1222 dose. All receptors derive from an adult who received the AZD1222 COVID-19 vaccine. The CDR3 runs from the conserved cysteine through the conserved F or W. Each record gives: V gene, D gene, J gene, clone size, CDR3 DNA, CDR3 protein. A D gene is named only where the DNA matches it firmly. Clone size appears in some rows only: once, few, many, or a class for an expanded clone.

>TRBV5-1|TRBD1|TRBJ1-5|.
TGCGCCAGCAGCCCTGGACAGGGATATCAGCCCCAGCATTTT
CASSPGQGYQPQHF
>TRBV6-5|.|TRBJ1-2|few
TGTGCCAGCAGAACGTTCACCTATGGCTACACCTTC
CASRTFTYGYTF
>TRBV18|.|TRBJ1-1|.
TGTGCCAGCTCAGCTTCGGCAGGGAACACTGAAGCTTTCTTT
CASSASAGNTEAFF
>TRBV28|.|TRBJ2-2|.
TGTGCCAGCACTGGGTCTGGTGGGAGTTTTATCACCGGGGAGCTGTTTTTT
CASTGSGGSFITGELFF
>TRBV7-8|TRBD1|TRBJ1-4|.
TGTGCCAGCAGCTTGGGACAGACTAATGAAAAACTGTTTTTT
CASSLGQTNEKLFF
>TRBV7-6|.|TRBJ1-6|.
TGTGCCAGCAGCTTGGACAAGTCCCGGGGATCACCCCTCCACTTT
CASSLDKSRGSPLHF
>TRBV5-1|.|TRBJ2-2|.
TGCGCCAGCAGCTTGGTCCCAACCGGGGAGCTGTTTTTT
CASSLVPTGELFF
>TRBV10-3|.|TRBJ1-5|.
TGTGCCATCAGTGAGTCTTGGCAGCCCCAGCATTTT
CAISESWQPQHF
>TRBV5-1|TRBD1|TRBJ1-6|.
TGCGCCAGCAGCTTAGGGACAGGGAGCTCCTATAATTCACCCCTCCACTTT
CASSLGTGSSYNSPLHF
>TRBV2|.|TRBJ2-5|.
TGTGCCAGCAACTACCGGAGGAGCCAAGAGACCCAGTACTTC
CASNYRRSQETQYF
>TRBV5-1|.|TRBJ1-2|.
TGCGCCAGCAGCTTAAAGGGGCGAAGCGATGGCTACACCTTC
CASSLKGRSDGYTF
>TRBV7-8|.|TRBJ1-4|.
TGTGCCAGCAGCCATAAATGGGGGGCAACTAATGAAAAACTGTTTTTT
CASSHKWGATNEKLFF
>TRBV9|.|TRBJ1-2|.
TGTGCCAGCACCTATACCGATGCCAGGACCGACTATGGCTACACCTTC
CASTYTDARTDYGYTF
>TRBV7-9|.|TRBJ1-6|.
TGTGCCAGCAGCCCTAATTCACCCCTCCACTTT
CASSPNSPLHF
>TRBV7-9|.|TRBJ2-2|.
TGTGCCAGCAGCCTAGCTCCAGGGGCACGACTCGTGAACACCGGGGAGCTGTTTTTT
CASSLAPGARLVNTGELFF
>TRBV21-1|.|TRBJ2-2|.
TGTGCCAGCAGAGCTCCGGGACGGGCGAACACCGGGGAGCTGTTTTTT
CASRAPGRANTGELFF
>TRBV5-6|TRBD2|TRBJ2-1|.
TGTGCCAGCAGCCAACCCGCTAGCGGGAGGGCCATTGAGCAGTTCTTC
CASSQPASGRAIEQFF
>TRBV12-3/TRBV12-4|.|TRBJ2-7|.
TGTGCCAGCAGTCAACCCCAGGGATACGAGCAGTACTTC
CASSQPQGYEQYF
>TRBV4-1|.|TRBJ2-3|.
TGCGCCAGCAGCGGGGCCCGCACAGATACGCAGTATTTT
CASSGARTDTQYF
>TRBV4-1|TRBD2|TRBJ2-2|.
TGCGCCAGCAGCCAGTCGGGAGGGCCGTCCGGGGAGCTGTTTTTT
CASSQSGGPSGELFF
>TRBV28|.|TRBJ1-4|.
TGTGCCAGCAGTCCCCTAGGTGGGGGAAAAAATGAAAAACTGTTTTTT
CASSPLGGGKNEKLFF
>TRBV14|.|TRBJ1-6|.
TGTGCCAGCAGCCAAGATTTGAGTCAGGAAAGGCGCTCCGGGGAAGGGGTGGTTAATTCACCCCTCCACTTT
CASSQDLSQERRSGEGVVNSPLHF
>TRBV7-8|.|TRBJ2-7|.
TGTGCCAGCAGCTTATACGCCTCCTACGAGCAGTACTTC
CASSLYASYEQYF
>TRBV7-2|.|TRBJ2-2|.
TGTGCCAGCAGCTTAGCAGGGGGGAGGAACACCGGGGAGCTGTTTTTT
CASSLAGGRNTGELFF
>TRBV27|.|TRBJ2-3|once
TGTGCCAGCAGGAAACGAATCGGCACAGATACGCAGTATTTT
CASRKRIGTDTQYF
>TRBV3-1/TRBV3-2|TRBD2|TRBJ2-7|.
TGTGCCAGCAGCCGGACTAGCGGGCAATACGAGCAGTACTTC
CASSRTSGQYEQYF
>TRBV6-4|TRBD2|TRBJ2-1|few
TGTGCCAGCAGACCCTCGGCGGGAGTTCACTATGAGCAGTTCTTC
CASRPSAGVHYEQFF
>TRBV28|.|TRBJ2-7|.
TGTGCCAGCACAAGGACCCTTCCCTACGAGCAGTACTTC
CASTRTLPYEQYF
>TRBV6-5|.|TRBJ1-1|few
TGTGCCAGCTGGGGCGCAGCTCAGAACACTGAAGCTTTCTTT
CASWGAAQNTEAFF
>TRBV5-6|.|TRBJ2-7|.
TGTGCCAGCAGCGGGTGGGGGGCGCGGGAGCAGTACTTC
CASSGWGAREQYF
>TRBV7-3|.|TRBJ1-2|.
TGTGCCAGCAGCCGGGCCGCTGCCGACGGCTACACCTTC
CASSRAAADGYTF
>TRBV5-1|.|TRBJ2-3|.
TGCGCCAGCAGCTTACTCGTAGGGCGCACAGATACGCAGTATTTT
CASSLLVGRTDTQYF
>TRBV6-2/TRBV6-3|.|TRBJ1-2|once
TGTGCCAGCAGTTACTCCGCCTTTAGGAGCTATGGCTACACCTTC
CASSYSAFRSYGYTF
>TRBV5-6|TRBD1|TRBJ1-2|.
TGTGCCAGCAGCTTGAGGGAGGGGGCCGTAGGCTACACCTTC
CASSLREGAVGYTF
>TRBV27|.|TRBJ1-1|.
TGTGCCAGCAGTCGGAGTGCCGTGGCTCGGAACACTGAAGCTTTCTTT
CASSRSAVARNTEAFF
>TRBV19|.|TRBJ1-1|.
TGTGCCAGTAGGTTTAACACTGAAGCTTTCTTT
CASRFNTEAFF
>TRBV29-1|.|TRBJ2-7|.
TGCAGCGTTGAAAACGGAGTAAGCTACGAGCAGTACTTC
CSVENGVSYEQYF
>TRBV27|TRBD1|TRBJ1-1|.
TGTGCCAGCAGTGAACAGGGGAGACGCACTGAAGCTTTCTTT
CASSEQGRRTEAFF
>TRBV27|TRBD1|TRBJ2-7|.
TGTGCCAGCAGATACACTCCGACAGGGAGCTACGAGCAGTACTTC
CASRYTPTGSYEQYF
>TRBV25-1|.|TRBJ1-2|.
TGTGCCAGCAGAGCCTGGGGCGATGGCTACACCTTC
CASRAWGDGYTF